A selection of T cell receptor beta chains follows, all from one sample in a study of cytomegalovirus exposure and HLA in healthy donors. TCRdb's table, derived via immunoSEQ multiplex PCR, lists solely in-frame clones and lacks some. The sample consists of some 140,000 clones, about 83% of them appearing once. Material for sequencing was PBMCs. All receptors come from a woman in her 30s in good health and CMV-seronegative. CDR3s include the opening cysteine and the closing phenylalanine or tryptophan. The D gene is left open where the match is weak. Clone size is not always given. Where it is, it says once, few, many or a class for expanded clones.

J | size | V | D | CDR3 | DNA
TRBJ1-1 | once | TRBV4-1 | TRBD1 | CASSMNQGVEAFF | TGCGCCAGCAGCATGAATCAGGGGGTTGAAGCTTTCTTT
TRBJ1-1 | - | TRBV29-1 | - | CSVEALSGGASEAFF | TGCAGCGTTGAAGCCCTTTCGGGGGGGGCTTCTGAAGCTTTCTTT
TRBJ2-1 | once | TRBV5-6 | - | CASSMTDNEQFF | TGTGCCAGCAGCATGACAGACAATGAGCAGTTCTTC
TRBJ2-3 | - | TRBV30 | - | CAWSRADTQYF | TGTGCCTGGAGTCGGGCAGATACGCAGTATTTT
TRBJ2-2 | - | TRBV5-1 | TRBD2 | CASSRRRAGDLTGELFF | TGCGCCAGCAGCCGCCGGCGAGCGGGGGACCTCACCGGGGAGCTGTTTTTT
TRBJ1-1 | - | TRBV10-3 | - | CAISTILDRTIPEAFF | TGTGCCATCAGTACAATTCTCGACAGGACAATACCGGAAGCTTTCTTT
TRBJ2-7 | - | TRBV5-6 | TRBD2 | CASSLTGGGAREQYF | TGTGCCAGCAGCTTGACGGGCGGGGGGGCCAGGGAGCAGTACTTC
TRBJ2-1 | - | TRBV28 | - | CASRDSAFYNEQFF | TGTGCCAGCAGAGACAGTGCCTTCTACAATGAGCAGTTCTTC
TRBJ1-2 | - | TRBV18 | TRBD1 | CASSNQAGGAGYTF | TGTGCCAGCTCCAACCAGGCAGGGGGCGCAGGCTACACCTTC
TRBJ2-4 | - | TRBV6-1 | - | CASSDRVNIQYF | TGTGCCAGCAGTGACCGGGTAAACATTCAGTACTTC
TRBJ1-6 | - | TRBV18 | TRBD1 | CASSPRQGVDSPLHF | TGTGCCAGCTCACCGCGACAGGGTGTCGATTCACCCCTCCACTTT
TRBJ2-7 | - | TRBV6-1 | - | CASTSGSPYEQYF | TGTGCCAGCACGTCAGGGTCACCCTACGAGCAGTACTTC
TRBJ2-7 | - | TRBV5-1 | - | CASSLQIGSYEQYF | TGCGCCAGCAGCCTCCAGATTGGCTCCTACGAGCAGTACTTC
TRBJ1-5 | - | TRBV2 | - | CASSPDSALSNQPQHF | TGTGCCAGCAGCCCGGACAGCGCCTTAAGCAATCAGCCCCAGCATTTT
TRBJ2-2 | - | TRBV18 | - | CASSPGTQNTGELFF | TGTGCCAGCTCCCCCGGGACTCAGAACACCGGGGAGCTGTTTTTT
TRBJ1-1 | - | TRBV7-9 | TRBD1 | CASSLEGRGTGAFF | TGTGCCAGCAGCTTAGAGGGCAGGGGGACAGGGGCTTTCTTT
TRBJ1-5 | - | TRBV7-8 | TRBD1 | CASSFTGGDQPQHF | TGTGCCAGCAGCTTTACAGGGGGCGATCAGCCCCAGCATTTT
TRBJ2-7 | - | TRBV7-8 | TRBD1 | CASSLSSGTGTYEQYF | TGTGCCAGCAGCTTGTCCTCCGGGACAGGGACCTACGAGCAGTACTTC